This T cell receptor (beta chain) was identified during a study of radiation and T cells in renal cell carcinoma (dated by TCRdb to the early 2020s). Describing the broader study: Samples came from a clinical trial, in which primary renal cell carcinomas received 15 Gy stereotactic body radiation therapy followed by nephrectomy 4 weeks later. Across all 53 samples, 4,016,671 unique CDR3 nucleotide sequences, encoding 2,658,974 unique CDR3 amino acid sequences, were identified. In total, some 52 samples underwent TCR beta sequencing: 25 or so tumors plus 27 peripheral blood samples.

The CDR3 numbers 11 residues from cysteine through phenylalanine. Kept here is only the CDR3 DNA, which spans 33 bases and is read in frame from base 1. The germline V gene encodes CDR1 SQVTM and CDR2 ANQGSEA. Relative to germline, V is 7 bases shorter and J is 2 bases shorter, with 9 bases between their ends. Results the study describes overall, beyond this receptor: Changes in the blood repertoire were not tracked past 4 weeks after treatment. Because the trial had a single-armed design, the trial could not examine how radiation dose or scheduling affected the TCR repertoire. An increase in top tumor clonotypes in blood was observed from baseline to 2 weeks post-radiation, followed by contraction by 4 weeks, which was taken to suggest transient expansion of tumor-resident clones. Because pretreatment tumor biopsies were not available, the study could not determine whether clonotypes were already present within the tumor at baseline.

Turning to this clone: Its recognized antigen is unknown. The input lacks base qualities; no much larger clone sits a single base away.

TCR beta libraries were generated from genomic DNA with the immunoSEQ kit, following the manufacturer's recommendations. To prepare libraries, a first multiplex PCR with proprietary primers was run, followed by a second PCR that added unique barcodes, and a bead cleanup was done after each round. Each sample batch included a kit-provided positive control reaction and a negative control reaction. The final libraries were assessed on an Agilent 4200 TapeStation D1000 ScreenTape, pooled by volume, and quantified by qPCR. Sequencing ran on an Illumina NextSeq500 with a MidOutput 150-cycle cartridge, using 156 Read1 and 15 Index1 cycles with kit custom primers. The pooled library was loaded at 0.95 to 1 pM with about 21% PhiX control spiked in. The published analysis was carried out like this. The vendor-processed data were analyzed in R, and a clonotype was defined as all T cells that share the same CDR3 nucleotide sequence. In the clone abundance analyses, frequencies were normalized to the 10,000 most abundant clones in each sample. Public T cell clones, averaging fewer than five per sample, were removed before analysis. An abundance difference of at least 32-fold between compartments was the criterion for calling clonotypes tumor-enriched or baseline blood-enriched. A beta-binomial differential abundance model was used to identify clonotypes that were expanded or contracted between blood time points. Tumor-blood repertoire similarity was measured with the Baroni-Urbani and Buser coefficient, and groups were compared using two-tailed Wilcoxon tests in R. In TCRdb, the immuneACCESS table is reduced to in-frame sequences with V and J assigned. These tables do not hold every clone; where another copy was compared, an unresolved V gene accounts for under half, and the others remain unexplained. V, J and clone size are those of that table, while D and trimming were read from the DNA. In this sample the table shows under 65,000 clones, over 70% of which occur a single time. More than 7% of the sample is taken by the ten largest.

The sample's time point label, decoded: baseline pretreatment blood. Per the publication, the treatment or condition label means: 15 Gy SBRT to primary tumor, nephrectomy 4 weeks later. Serial peripheral blood from radiation-treated patients was sampled at baseline, 2 weeks and 4 weeks after SBRT to track tumor-enriched clonotypes. Every patient's renal cell carcinoma showed clear cell pathology. Genomic DNA for TCR sequencing was prepared using the QIAamp DNA Blood Mini Kit (Qiagen). The analyses included just those samples that passed every quality control check. This sample comprised blood, obtained from a patient whose treatment included radiotherapy and nephrectomy. This chain joins TRBV29-1 to TRBJ2-7; the D gene cannot be resolved reliably. This clonotype originated in a man between 60 and 75 years old with renal cell carcinoma. The bases are TGCAGCGCCTTGACCGCCTACGAGCAGTACTTC. The translation is CSALTAYEQYF.